This T cell receptor (beta chain) is from a study of shared clonotypes between healthy human individuals. The CDR3 has 14 amino acids. CDR1 MDHEN and CDR2 SYDVKM come from the germline V gene. Trimming shortened V by 2 bases and J by 9 bases, and 11 bases separated the two germline ends. Deep was the level used in running the assay. Sequenced by immunoSEQ multiplex PCR; TCRdb stores in-frame clones only, minus some. This table has hundreds of thousands of clones, about 76% appearing once. The clonotype was recovered from a middle-aged woman in good health. Some clones in this sample may be carry-over from other donors' samples. The J gene is TRBJ1-6, the V gene TRBV28, with D uncertain. Input material: PBMCs. The CDR3 nucleotides read TGTGCCAGCAGTTTAGGGCAGGACGGTTCACCCCTCCACTTT. Protein: CASSLGQDGSPLHF.